Presented here are 15 T cell receptor beta chains from one specimen sequenced in a study of regulatory T cells in long-lasting Graves disease. Through Arm-PCR of CDR3 regions and iRepertoire HTBI primers, TCR beta libraries were built. From the multiplex PCR reads, TCRdb called clonotypes with MiXCR, one entry per CDR3 protein. This sample has hundreds of thousands of distinct CDR3 sequences; 15% to 17% occur once, and the top ten carry 20% to 25%. Time point noted: newly diagnosed GD, antithyroid drugs for less than 3 months. Isolated PBMC RNA provided the starting material for the TCR library. Sequenced material: peripheral blood mononuclear cells (PBMCs), taken at new diagnosis, from a patient treated with antithyroid drugs. Source of these receptors: a female donor with Graves disease.

A few counts support this clonotype. The chain links TRBV11-3 to TRBJ2-1; possible D gene TRBD1, 6 bases. The CDR3 extends over 16 amino acids. Germline loops: CDR1 SGHNT, CDR2 YENEEA. Deletions cut 1 base from V and 4 bases from J, with 14 bases between. CDR3 in amino acids: CASSLGTGTRYNEQFF. The CDR3 DNA reads as TGTGCCAGCAGCTTAGGGACCGGGACACGTTACAATGAGCAGTTCTTC.

The V and J genes are TRBV7-9 and TRBJ2-2, with 10 bases that match TRBD1. The CDR3 consists of 16 residues. J gave up 3 bases and V 3 bases, and 4 bases lay outside the gene matches. CDR1 and CDR2 from the germline V gene are SEHNR and FQNEAQ (reference sequence). This CDR3 is CASSFTGTGDTGELFF. The CDR3 nucleotides read TGTGCCAGCAGCTTTACCGGGACAGGGGACACCGGGGAGCTGTTTTTT.

This clonotype was counted ten times or more. V is TRBV12-3 or TRBV12-4 and J is TRBJ1-5; D not certain. Trimming cost V 6 bases and J 2 bases, with 23 bases left between them. The CDR3 has 18 amino acids. CDR3 region: CASSRATQETGRNQPQHF. CDR3 coding DNA: TGTGCCAGCAGCCGAGCGACCCAGGAGACCGGGCGCAATCAGCCCCAGCATTTT.

This clonotype has ten or more counts. V and J are TRBV7-9 and TRBJ2-3; 7 nucleotides line up with TRBD2. CDR1 and CDR2 from the germline V gene are SEHNR and FQNEAQ (reference sequence). The CDR3 is made up of 16 amino acids. V was pared by 4 bases and J by 0 bases, with 7 bases of the junction left unmatched. The CDR3 sequence is CASSSSRLASTDTQYF. The CDR3 region has the DNA TGTGCCAGCAGCTCCTCCCGACTAGCAAGCACAGATACGCAGTATTTT.

The chain uses TRBV24-1 and TRBJ1-2, with 12 nucleotides matching TRBD1. CDR3 length equals 14 residues. Per the germline V gene, CDR1 is KGHDR and CDR2 is SFDVKD. Germline trimming cut 11 bases from V and 8 bases from J; bases unmatched to any gene: 11. CDR3 in amino acids: CAIEPGQGAGGYTF. DNA of the CDR3: TGTGCCATTGAACCGGGACAGGGGGCAGGAGGCTACACCTTC.

This clonotype appeared many times. The V gene is TRBV12-3 or TRBV12-4, the J gene TRBJ1-5; D is uncertain. The CDR3 runs 15 residues. Trimming pared 5 bases from V and 0 bases from J, leaving 11 bases between. CDR3 loop: CASSAPAYSNQPQHF. The CDR3 coding sequence is TGTGCCAGCAGTGCTCCAGCTTATAGCAATCAGCCCCAGCATTTT.

At least ten counts were recorded for this clonotype. The rearrangement uses TRBV7-3 and TRBJ1-2, with 8 bases that match TRBD1. Looked up from germline, CDR1 is SGHTA and CDR2 is FQGTGA. J lost 3 bases, V lost 1 base, and 4 bases had no gene match. The CDR3 consists of 15 residues. The CDR3: CASSLIHRGDYGYTF. DNA for the CDR3: TGTGCCAGCAGCTTAATTCACAGGGGGGACTATGGCTACACCTTC.

This clonotype came up many times. The rearrangement joins TRBV9 to TRBJ2-5; D call uncertain. This CDR3 has 16 residues. Germline loops: CDR1 SGDLS, CDR2 YYNGEE. V lost 0 bases, J lost 2 bases, and 14 bases lay in between. CDR3 amino acids: CASSVGTVPEQETQYF. The CDR3 nucleotides read TGTGCCAGCAGCGTAGGAACAGTTCCAGAACAAGAGACCCAGTACTTC.

This clonotype was seen at least ten times. V usage is TRBV14 and J usage is TRBJ2-5, with D tentatively TRBD1 (6 bases). The V end lost 1 base, the J end lost 0 bases, and 15 bases lay between the germline ends. This CDR3 comprises 17 residues. Germline V gene lookup returns CDR1 SGHDN and CDR2 FVKESK. The CDR3 sequence is CASSQVGDGGNQETQYF. CDR3 DNA sequence: TGTGCCAGCAGCCAAGTTGGGGATGGGGGCAACCAAGAGACCCAGTACTTC. The full variable domain, in which reference TRBV14 and TRBJ2-5 provide the parts outside the CDR3, is EAGVTQFPSHSVIEKGQTVTLRCDPISGHDNLYWYRRVMGKEIKFLLHFVKESKQDESGMPNNRFLAERTGGTYSTLKVQPAELEDSGVYFCASSQVGDGGNQETQYFGPGTRLLVL.

The table lists this clonotype with a few counts. The chain combines TRBV19 with TRBJ2-2; D might be TRBD1 or TRBD2, each matching 5 bases. Germline values: CDR1 LNHDA, CDR2 SQIVND (reference sequence). This CDR3 comprises 14 residues. V lost 6 bases to trimming and J lost 4 bases, with 12 bases between them. This chain's CDR3 is CASSRGAGTGELFF. CDR3 bases: TGTGCCAGTAGCCGGGGCGCTGGCACCGGGGAGCTGTTTTTT.

There are a few counts of this clonotype. A much larger clone lies a single base off, so this may be a read error. DNA for the CDR3: TGCAGCCTCACTAGGGGGCGGCGAGGAGAGACCCAGTGCTTC. Translated, it gives CSLTRGRRGETQCF. The rearrangement uses TRBV29-1 and TRBJ2-5; 7 bases map to TRBD1. CDR3 length equals 14 residues. Per the germline V gene, CDR1 is SQVTM and CDR2 is ANQGSEA.

This clonotype was seen at least ten times. CDR3 sequence (DNA): TGTGCCAGCAGCCCCGGACAGGGTCCATCCTACGAGCAGTACTTC. It yields the protein CASSPGQGPSYEQYF. The genes are TRBV7-9 and TRBJ2-7, with 8 bases aligning to TRBD1. Trimming at V came to 5 bases and at J to 1 base, leaving 7 bases not matched to a gene. The CDR3 loop spans 15 amino acids. Per the germline V gene, CDR1 is SEHNR and CDR2 is FQNEAQ (reference sequence).

This clonotype was seen at least ten times. This chain uses TRBV12-3 or TRBV12-4 with TRBJ2-7, with D uncertain. This CDR3 contains 11 residues. The V end was cut by 3 bases, the J end by 6 bases, with 6 bases between. The CDR3 is CASSFRAEQYF. CDR3 in DNA: TGTGCCAGCAGTTTTAGGGCCGAGCAGTACTTC.

Worth noting for this clonotype: A much more abundant neighbour one base away suggests this may be a read error. The V and J genes are TRBV20-1 and TRBJ2-4; D is possibly TRBD2 (6 bases). V lost 6 bases and J lost 7, with 16 bases in between. The germline CDR1 and CDR2 sequences are DFQATT and SNEGSKA (reference sequence). CDR3 length equals 13 residues. CDR3 bases: TGCAGTGCCGCCGAGGACGGGGGTAACATTCAGTACTTC. As protein: CSAAEDGGNIQYF.

This clonotype was found many times. J is TRBJ2-7 and V is TRBV20-1; 11 bases agree with TRBD2. The germline CDR1 and CDR2 sequences are DFQATT and SNEGSKA (reference sequence). This CDR3 contains 13 residues. V gave up 6 bases and J gave up 5 bases; unmatched junction bases: 6. CDR3: CSAPVAGGHEQYF. For the CDR3, the DNA is TGCAGTGCCCCCGTAGCGGGAGGGCACGAGCAGTACTTC.